Listed below are T cell receptor beta chains from one sample, sequenced in a study of blood T cell repertoires in COVID-19. The repertoire was sequenced with immunoSEQ multiplex PCR; TCRdb's copy has only in-frame clones and lacks some. The sample has about 380,000 clones, over 65% seen once. Sequenced material: peripheral blood. These receptors were collected from a human donor with acute or convalescent COVID-19. The donor label of this sample is uncertain. Each CDR3 is given with its conserved first and last residue.

CDR3 | length | V
CASDSGLVVETQYF | 14 | TRBV6-5
CASSRDRNQPQHF | 13 | TRBV2
CSVPPTGQETQYF | 13 | TRBV29-1
CASSQGPDTQYF | 12 | TRBV6-5
CASSLVQFNEQFF | 13 | TRBV11-2
CASTDFRGVGKAFF | 14 | TRBV27
CASPWGIAGGPWEQYF | 16 | TRBV10-1
CASSRYSRPYGYTF | 14 | TRBV14
CSAGGGSETQYF | 12 | TRBV29-1
CASSFTGYEQYF | 12 | TRBV5-4
CASSLARLAGGNQETQYF | 18 | TRBV5-4
CATSGAGNEKLFF | 13 | TRBV24-1
CASSLYPIRGPEAFF | 15 | TRBV5-6
CASSLAGQGTGELFF | 15 | TRBV5-1
CASSPRATGGPKYF | 14 | TRBV7-2
CASSQPGGELFF | 12 | TRBV5-1
CASSGIRLSSYNEQFF | 16 | TRBV2
CASSPGGDRGYTF | 13 | TRBV7-8
CATSAGGTRDTQYF | 14 | TRBV6-4
CASSVGQGRMETQYF | 15 | TRBV7-8